The present entry profiles one T cell receptor beta chain with its context. What it binds is not known. V was shortened by 3 bases and J by 2 bases, with 20 bases between the two germline ends. Germline values: CDR1 SGHVS, CDR2 FQNEAQ. This CDR3 comprises 18 residues. This entry is derived from a study of cytomegalovirus exposure and HLA in healthy donors. In the study overall: Membership in the Caucasian-associated ancestry cluster was found for 81% of 300 to 400 genotyped donors. Whole-study results and caveats: In the analysis, some V segments, TRBV6-2 and TRBV6-3 included, were excluded as indistinguishable. CMV serostatus was the only recorded immune exposure for donors. The study assumed roughly uniform donor sequencing depth for presence/absence analyses.

PCR employed 60 Vbeta and 13 Jbeta primers. TCRdb's copy holds only in-frame clones and misses some; the assay was immunoSEQ multiplex PCR. Of 120,000 or so clones detected, less than 90% appear once; the ten largest clones hold roughly 20%. V gene TRBV7-8 combines with J gene TRBJ2-1, with D maybe TRBD2 (6 bases). The sequenced sample consisted of PBMCs. This sequence originates from a man aged 18 to 29 in good health and CMV-seropositive. The CDR3 spells CASSFILPDYTTYNEQFF. The CDR3 nucleotides are TGTGCCAGCAGCTTTATCCTACCGGACTACACAACCTACAATGAGCAGTTCTTC.